A single TCR beta chain is shown here with its context. This entry comes from a study of shared clonotypes between healthy human individuals. The CDR3 contains 12 residues. Germline CDR1 reads MDHEN; CDR2 reads SYDVKM. The ends were cut back, 6 bases at V and 6 bases at J, with 9 bases in the middle. The unsorted PBMC replicate PCRs were performed with 300 to 350 ng DNA, tens of thousands of T cell genomes. Unsorted PBMC DNA underwent sequencing on ten immunoSEQ deep assay plates. Clones were sequenced by immunoSEQ multiplex PCR, and TCRdb holds only the in-frame ones, with some missing. The data hold some 92,000 clones, with less than 60% observed a single time.

The sequence was obtained from a woman between 35 and 50 years old in good health. Some clones in this sample may be carry-over from other donors' samples. Sequenced: PBMCs. The chain recombines TRBV28 with TRBJ2-1, with unresolved D. For the CDR3, the DNA is TGTGCCAGCAGAACCCCCGGCAATGAGCAGTTCTTC. Translated: CASRTPGNEQFF.